This T cell receptor beta chain was observed in a study of patients and donors after allogeneic stem cell transplantation. Trimming took off 5 bases at V and 6 bases at J, with 10 bases between the two ends. Germline V lookup: CDR1 SGHTA, CDR2 FQGNSA. The CDR3 sequence is 12 residues long. TCRdb reprocessed the RT-PCR reads with MiXCR, giving one entry per CDR3 protein. The sample yields 110,000 or so distinct CDR3 sequences, around 33% seen once. The receptor comes from a human donor who was either an allogeneic HSCT recipient or a stem cell or donor lymphocyte infusion donor (not recorded which). It is not recorded whose cells these are; they may come from a transplant donor. Sequencing was carried out using blood, either unsorted or a sorted T cell fraction (not recorded which). The chain carries TRBV7-2 and TRBJ1-1; tentative D call: TRBD1 (6 bases). Written as DNA, the CDR3 is TGTGCCAGCAGCCCTCGGACAGCTGAAGCTTTCTTT. It codes for CASSPRTAEAFF.